Listed below are T cell receptor beta chains from one sample, sequenced in a study of T cell changes during pregnancy in multiple sclerosis. Generated by immunoSEQ multiplex PCR, the TCRdb table keeps only in-frame clones and is missing some. The data contain 20,000 to 25,000 clones, roughly 90% of them singletons. The sample here was CD8+ T cells from peripheral blood mononuclear cells, taken in the second trimester of pregnancy. The receptor source for this set is a female donor in good health, enrolled as a control in a pregnancy study. CDR3s include the opening cysteine and the closing phenylalanine or tryptophan. The D gene is left open where the match is weak. The listing skips clone size in some rows; elsewhere it reads once, few, many or a size class.

J | V | size | D | DNA | CDR3
TRBJ2-7 | TRBV29-1 | NA | TRBD2 | TGCAGCGTGGGGATAGCGGGGGGAATCTACGAGCAGTACTTC | CSVGIAGGIYEQYF
TRBJ2-5 | TRBV14 | NA | NA | TGTGCCAGCAGCCAAGATATCTCGCAAGAGACCCAGTACTTC | CASSQDISQETQYF
TRBJ2-7 | TRBV7-9 | NA | TRBD1 | TGTGCCAGCACCCCCAAAGGGGGCCGAGCCTACGAGCAGTACTTC | CASTPKGGRAYEQYF
TRBJ2-3 | TRBV27 | NA | TRBD2 | TGTGCCAGCAGTCCGGGACTAGTTTCAGATACGCAGTATTTT | CASSPGLVSDTQYF
TRBJ2-7 | TRBV28 | NA | NA | TGTGCCAGCAACCCGACAGGCGATTACGAGCAGTACTTC | CASNPTGDYEQYF
TRBJ1-5 | TRBV7-9 | NA | TRBD1 | TGTGCCAGCAGCCCCCAAGGGGGCGAAGTCAATCAGCCCCAGCATTTT | CASSPQGGEVNQPQHF
TRBJ1-4 | TRBV7-2 | few | TRBD1 | TGTGCCAGCAGTCGGGACAGGGGGGGCGAAAAACTGTTTTTT | CASSRDRGGEKLFF
TRBJ2-1 | TRBV2 | NA | TRBD1 | TGTGCCAGCAGGGGACAGGGCCCCCCTCAGTTCTTC | CASRGQGPPQFF
TRBJ1-2 | TRBV6-5 | once | NA | TGTGCCAGCAGTTACATGGGAGAGGGAGGAGGATATGGCTACACCTTC | CASSYMGEGGGYGYTF
TRBJ2-3 | TRBV11-3 | NA | TRBD1 | TGTGCCAGCAGCTCTCGACAGGGGGGGACAGATACGCAGTATTTT | CASSSRQGGTDTQYF
TRBJ1-5 | TRBV28 | NA | TRBD1 | TGTGCCAGCAGTTTTTGGGGGACAGGTCGAATTCAGCCCCAGCATTTT | CASSFWGTGRIQPQHF
TRBJ2-1 | TRBV19 | NA | NA | TGTGCCAGTAGTATAGCGGGGTACAATGAGCAGTTCTTC | CASSIAGYNEQFF
TRBJ1-5 | TRBV19 | NA | NA | TGTGCCAGTATCGAGGGGACTATATATAGCAATCAGCCCCAGCATTTT | CASIEGTIYSNQPQHF
TRBJ2-7 | TRBV29-1 | once | NA | TGCAGCGTTGAAGTGGGCAGGTCCTACGAGCAGTACTTC | CSVEVGRSYEQYF
TRBJ2-1 | TRBV28 | NA | TRBD2 | TGTGCCAGCATACCCTCGGGAGGGAATGAGCAGTTCTTC | CASIPSGGNEQFF
TRBJ2-7 | TRBV4-3 | NA | NA | TGCGCCAGCAGCAAAGGGGCAGGGGAGTATCACGAGCAGTACTTC | CASSKGAGEYHEQYF
TRBJ2-1 | TRBV6-4 | NA | TRBD2 | TGTGCCAGCAGTGACTCGGGGGGAGGGTACAATGAGCAGTTCTTC | CASSDSGGGYNEQFF
TRBJ2-1 | TRBV7-7 | NA | NA | TGTGCTAGCAGCCCCTTAGAGGGCGATGAGCAGTTCTTC | CASSPLEGDEQFF
TRBJ2-7 | TRBV9 | NA | TRBD2 | TGTGCCAGCAGCTTCCCCGGGAGGGACTACGAGCAGTACTTC | CASSFPGRDYEQYF
TRBJ2-7 | TRBV4-1 | NA | TRBD2 | TGCGCCAGCAGCCAGGCGCCGACTAGCCCAACCTACGAGCAGTACTTC | CASSQAPTSPTYEQYF
TRBJ1-2 | TRBV27 | once | NA | TGTGCCAGCTCCATCGGGGGTACCGACAACTATGGCTACACCTTC | CASSIGGTDNYGYTF
TRBJ1-5 | TRBV28 | NA | TRBD1 | TGTGCCAGCAGTCGAGACAGGGGCGATCAGCCCCAGCATTTT | CASSRDRGDQPQHF
TRBJ2-7 | TRBV4-1 | once | TRBD1 | TGCGCCAGCAGCCCTTCCTCAGGGGGCTACGAGCAGTACTTC | CASSPSSGGYEQYF
TRBJ2-7 | TRBV5-8 | NA | TRBD1 | TGTGCCAGCAGCTCCGGACAGGGGTACGAGCAGTACTTC | CASSSGQGYEQYF
TRBJ2-1 | TRBV4-3 | NA | TRBD2 | TGCGCCAGCAGCCAAGATAGTTTCTCTAGCGGGGACTACAATGAGCAGTTCTTC | CASSQDSFSSGDYNEQFF